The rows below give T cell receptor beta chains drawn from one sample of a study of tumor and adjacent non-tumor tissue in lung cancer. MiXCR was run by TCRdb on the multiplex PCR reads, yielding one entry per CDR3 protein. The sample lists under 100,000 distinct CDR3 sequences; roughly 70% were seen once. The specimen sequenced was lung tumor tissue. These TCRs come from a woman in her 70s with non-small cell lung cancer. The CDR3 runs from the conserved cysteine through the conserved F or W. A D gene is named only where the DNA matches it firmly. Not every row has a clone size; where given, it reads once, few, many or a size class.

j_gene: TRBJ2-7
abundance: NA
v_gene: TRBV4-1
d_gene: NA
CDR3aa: CASGQNRDGSYEQYF
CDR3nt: TGCGCCAGCGGCCAAAACCGGGACGGGTCCTACGAGCAGTACTTC

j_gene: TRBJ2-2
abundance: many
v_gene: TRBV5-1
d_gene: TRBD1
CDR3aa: CASTVTGGDTGELFF
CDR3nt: TGCGCCAGCACCGTGACAGGGGGCGACACCGGGGAGCTGTTTTTT

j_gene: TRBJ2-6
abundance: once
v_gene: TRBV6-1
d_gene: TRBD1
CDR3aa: CASTKGQRDARANVLTF
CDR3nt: TGTGCCAGCACCAAGGGACAGAGGGATGCTAGGGCCAACGTCCTGACTTTC

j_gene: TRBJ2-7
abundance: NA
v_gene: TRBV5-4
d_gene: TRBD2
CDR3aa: CAISPGFLAGNEQYF
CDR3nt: TGTGCCATCAGCCCGGGATTCTTAGCGGGGAATGAGCAGTACTTC

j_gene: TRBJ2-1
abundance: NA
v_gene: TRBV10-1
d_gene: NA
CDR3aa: CASSESLGDYNEQFF
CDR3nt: TGCGCCAGCAGTGAGTCCTTAGGAGATTACAATGAGCAGTTCTTC

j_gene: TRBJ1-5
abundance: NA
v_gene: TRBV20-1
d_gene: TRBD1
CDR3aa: CSAPTGEGGWNEPQHF
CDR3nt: TGCAGTGCCCCAACAGGGGAAGGAGGATGGAATGAGCCCCAGCATTTT

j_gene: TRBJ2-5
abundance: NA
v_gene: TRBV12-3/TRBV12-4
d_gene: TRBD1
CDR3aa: CANSQDRAQETQYF
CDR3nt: TGTGCCAACAGTCAGGACAGGGCGCAAGAGACCCAGTACTTC

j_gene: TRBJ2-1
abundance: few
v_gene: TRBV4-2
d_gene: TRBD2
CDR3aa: CASSPTRLAGNCNEQFF
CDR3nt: TGTGCCAGCAGCCCCACCAGACTAGCGGGTAACTGCAATGAGCAGTTCTTC

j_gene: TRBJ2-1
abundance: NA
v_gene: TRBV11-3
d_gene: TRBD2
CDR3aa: CASSLASGSYEQFF
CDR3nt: TGTGCCAGCAGCTTAGCTAGCGGGAGCTACGAGCAGTTCTTC

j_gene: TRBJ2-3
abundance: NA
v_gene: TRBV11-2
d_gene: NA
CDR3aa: CASSVDVLGKYTRYF
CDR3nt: TGTGCCAGCAGCGTAGACGTCCTTGGCAAATATACGCGGTATTTT

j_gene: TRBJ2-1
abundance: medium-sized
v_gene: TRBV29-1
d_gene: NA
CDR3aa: CSVEGTGLSYNEQFF
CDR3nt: TGCAGCGTTGAGGGGACTGGATTATCCTACAATGAGCAGTTCTTC

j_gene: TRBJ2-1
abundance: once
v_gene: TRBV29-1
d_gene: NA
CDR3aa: CSASELNNAHFF
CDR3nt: TGCAGCGCCTCCGAACTAAACAATGCGCACTTCTTC

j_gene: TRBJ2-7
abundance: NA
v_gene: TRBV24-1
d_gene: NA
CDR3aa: CATSDRDVSYEQYF
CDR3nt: TGTGCCACCAGTGATCGGGACGTATCCTACGAGCAGTACTTC

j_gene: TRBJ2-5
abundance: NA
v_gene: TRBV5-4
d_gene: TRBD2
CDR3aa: CASSTSLAPKTQNF
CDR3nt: TGTGCCAGCAGCACTTCACTAGCGCCCAAGACCCAGAACTTC

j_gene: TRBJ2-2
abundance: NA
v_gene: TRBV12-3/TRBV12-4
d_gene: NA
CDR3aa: CASSLMGNSWEVFF
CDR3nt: TGTGCCAGCAGTTTAATGGGGAACTCCTGGGAGGTGTTTTTT

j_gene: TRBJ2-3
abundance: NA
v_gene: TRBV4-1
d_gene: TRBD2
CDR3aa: CTGSPEREVDTQYF
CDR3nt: TGCACCGGCAGCCCGGAGCGGGAGGTAGATACGCAGTATTTT

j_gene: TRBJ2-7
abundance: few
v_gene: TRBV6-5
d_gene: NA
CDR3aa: CASSRGVGYYGQYF
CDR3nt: TGTGCCAGCAGTAGGGGGGTCGGTTACTACGGGCAGTACTTC

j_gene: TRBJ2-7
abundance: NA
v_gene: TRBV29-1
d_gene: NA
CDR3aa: CSVGRLVDERYF
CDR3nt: TGCAGCGTTGGACGGCTAGTGGACGAGCGGTACTTC

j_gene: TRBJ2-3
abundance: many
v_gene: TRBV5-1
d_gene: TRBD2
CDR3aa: CASSLWAGGEDTQYF
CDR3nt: TGCGCCAGCAGCTTGTGGGCGGGAGGAGAAGATACGCAGTATTTT

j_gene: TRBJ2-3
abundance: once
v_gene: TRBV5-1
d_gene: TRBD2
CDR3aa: CASNRDYTDTQYF
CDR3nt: TGCGCCAGCAACCGGGACTACACGGATACACAGTATTTT